Listed here are 24 T cell receptor beta chains from one sample, sequenced in a study of control samples from healthy donors and cancer patients. The repertoire was sequenced with immunoSEQ multiplex PCR; TCRdb's copy has only in-frame clones and lacks some. Of nearly 200,000 clones listed, about nine tenths are singletons. The sequenced material came from blood. Source of these receptors: a young man in good health.

To note about this clone: Other DNA sequences from this sample encode an identical CDR3 as well. The chain links TRBV6-5 to TRBJ1-4; the D gene is possibly TRBD1 (5 bases). This CDR3 has 13 residues. V was trimmed by 5 bases and J by 5 bases, leaving 9 bases between them. Germline V gene data show CDR1 as MNHEY and CDR2 as SVGAGI. CDR3 loop: CASSRTPNEKLFF. The CDR3 coding sequence is TGTGCCAGCAGTAGGACACCGAATGAAAAACTGTTTTTT.

The rearrangement joins TRBV19 to TRBJ1-4; TRBD1 matches 8 bases. The V segment lost 3 bases and the J segment 6 bases; nucleotides outside the gene matches: 6. Germline-derived CDR1 and CDR2 are LNHDA and SQIVND (reference sequence). This CDR3 contains 15 residues. Here the CDR3 reads CASSIPQGEDEKLFF. The CDR3 coding sequence is TGTGCCAGTAGTATCCCACAGGGGGAAGATGAAAAACTGTTTTTT. The full variable domain, completed using reference TRBV19 and TRBJ1-4, is DGGITQSPKYLFRKEGQNVTLSCEQNLNHDAMYWYRQDPGQGLRLIYYSQIVNDFQKGDIAEGYSVSREKKESFPLTVTSAQKNPTAFYLCASSIPQGEDEKLFFGSGTQLSVL.

This chain joins TRBV5-1 and TRBJ1-3; unclear D gene. The CDR3 runs to 16 residues. Germline-derived CDR1 and CDR2 are SGHRS and YFSETQ. Trimming took off 0 bases at V and 4 bases at J, with 14 bases between the two ends. The CDR3 loop is CASSLVGRSEGNTIYF. In nucleotides, the CDR3 is TGCGCCAGCAGCTTGGTCGGCAGATCGGAAGGAAACACCATATATTTT.

This clone was seen once. This chain links TRBV27 with TRBJ2-3; no clear D. This CDR3 is 15 amino acids long. Germline CDR1 reads MNHEY; CDR2 reads SMNVEV (reference sequence). Trimming left V 2 bases short and J 4 bases short, with 13 bases between. CDR3 residues: CASSLGVGRSDTQYF. The CDR3 bases are TGTGCCAGCAGTTTAGGGGTAGGCCGATCAGATACGCAGTATTTT.

The chain couples TRBV2 to TRBJ2-2, with a weak D call TRBD2 (6 bases). Looked up from germline, CDR1 is SNHLY and CDR2 is FYNNEI. The CDR3 contains 12 residues. V was clipped by 6 bases and J by 16 bases, with 18 bases between them. The CDR3 DNA reads as TGTGCCAGCAGGACACCGGGACGCGGGAAGTTTTTT. This sequence encodes CASRTPGRGKFF. The variable domain in full, with the rest retrieved from reference TRBV2 and TRBJ2-2, is EPEVTQTPSHQVTQMGQEVILRCVPISNHLYFYWYRQILGQKVEFLVSFYNNEISEKSEIFDDQFSVERPDGSNFTLKIRSTKLEDSAMYFCASRTPGRGKFFGEGSRLTVL.

CDR3 loop: CASRRTTQETQYF. The CDR3 DNA follows: TGCGCCAGCAGAAGGACAACCCAAGAGACCCAGTACTTC. The gene calls are TRBV5-1 and TRBJ2-5, with D perhaps TRBD1 (5 bases). The ends were cut back, 5 bases at V and 1 base at J, with 9 bases in the middle. This CDR3 is built from 13 residues. Germline V gene data show CDR1 as SGHRS and CDR2 as YFSETQ.

The V call is TRBV14, the J call TRBJ1-6, with 7 bases aligning to TRBD1. With 1 base clipped from V and 0 bases from J, the junction kept 0 bases outside the gene matches. There are 16 residues in the CDR3. Germline V gives CDR1 SGHDN, CDR2 FVKESK. The chain's CDR3 is CASSQGDSSYNSPLHF. For the CDR3, the DNA is TGTGCCAGCAGCCAAGGGGACAGCTCCTATAATTCACCCCTCCACTTT.

Details on this clone: Other DNA sequences in the sample encode the same CDR3. V is TRBV7-3 and J is TRBJ1-5; 9 positions agree with TRBD1. J was trimmed by 4 bases and V by 6 bases; bases with no gene match: 4. This CDR3 comprises 14 residues. Looked up from germline, CDR1 is SGHTA and CDR2 is FQGTGA. The CDR3 coding sequence is TGTGCCAGCAGTCAACAGGGGGCTAATCAGCCCCAGCATTTT. It translates to CASSQQGANQPQHF.

The J gene is TRBJ1-4, the V gene TRBV5-4, with D possibly matching TRBD1 (6 bases). Trimming removed 0 bases from V and 4 bases from J, with 10 bases in between. The CDR3 consists of 15 residues. The germline CDR1 and CDR2 sequences are SGHNT and YYREEE (reference sequence). The CDR3 DNA follows: TGTGCCAGCAGCTTGGCGGGACACGATAATGAAAAACTGTTTTTT. Translating gives CASSLAGHDNEKLFF.

This chain connects TRBV9 to TRBJ2-3; D perhaps matches TRBD2 (6 bases). The CDR3 length is 15 residues. The V end was cut by 0 bases, the J end by 5 bases, with 13 bases between. Per germline, CDR1 SGDLS and CDR2 YYNGEE. CDR3 in DNA: TGTGCCAGCAGCGTAGTAGTGGGGCGGGGAGATACGCAGTATTTT. Its protein product is CASSVVVGRGDTQYF.

The V call is TRBV5-6, the J call TRBJ2-1, with 7 bases identical to TRBD1. In germline, CDR1 is SGHDT, CDR2 YYEEEE. This CDR3 is built from 14 residues. Trimming removed 4 bases from V and 4 bases from J; junction bases left unmatched: 5. CDR3 protein: CASSPRDRYNEQFF. The CDR3 coding sequence is TGTGCCAGCAGCCCCCGGGACAGATACAATGAGCAGTTCTTC.

This clone was observed a few times. The chain recombines TRBV6-1 with TRBJ2-3; unclear D gene. Trimming removed 2 bases from V and 1 base from J, with 7 bases in between. Per germline, CDR1 MNHNS and CDR2 SASEGT. The CDR3 has 14 amino acids. DNA for the CDR3: TGTGCCAGCAGTGAAAGGCTTGGCACAGATACGCAGTATTTT. Encoded protein: CASSERLGTDTQYF.

The rearrangement joins TRBV6-5 to TRBJ2-1; the D call may be TRBD1 or TRBD2 (5 bases each). CDR3 length equals 15 residues. Germline V gene lookup returns CDR1 MNHEY and CDR2 SVGAGI. Trimming stripped 8 bases from V and 0 bases from J, with 14 bases between. CDR3: CASGQVGGSYNEQFF. The CDR3 DNA reads as TGTGCCAGCGGACAAGTAGGAGGCTCCTACAATGAGCAGTTCTTC.

The chain employs TRBV30 and TRBJ1-6, with 7 positions matching TRBD1. The V and J ends lost 4 bases and 6 bases, in that order; junction bases with no gene match: 0. Germline CDR1 reads GTSNPN; CDR2 reads SVGIG (reference sequence). This CDR3 has 12 amino acids. CDR3 bases: TGTGCCTGGACAGGGGGTAATTCACCCCTCCACTTT. It specifies CAWTGGNSPLHF.

The chain uses TRBV24-1 and TRBJ1-2; TRBD1 is a possible D gene (5 bases). Germline CDR1 and CDR2: KGHDR and SFDVKD. Trimming removed 4 bases at V and 8 bases at J, with 10 bases between. The CDR3 spans 12 residues. The CDR3 DNA reads TGTGCCACCAGTGACTCGGACACCGGCTACACCTTC. Its protein is CATSDSDTGYTF.

This clone was seen just once. The CDR3 is CASSHVRENTEAFF. In nucleotides, the CDR3 is TGTGCCAGCAGCCACGTCAGGGAGAACACTGAAGCTTTCTTT. The chain has TRBV3-1 (or the pseudogene TRBV3-2) and TRBJ1-1; D is possibly TRBD1 (5 bases). Trimming cost V 3 bases and J 1 base, with 9 bases left between them. The germline V gene encodes CDR1 LGHDT and CDR2 YNNKEL (reference sequence). This CDR3 has 14 amino acids.

This clone was found once. One junction end disagrees with the germline gene, perhaps due to a read error. J is TRBJ2-1 and V is TRBV5-1, with 9 bases aligning to TRBD2. The CDR3 covers 15 residues. Germline lookup yields CDR1 SGHRS and CDR2 YFSETQ. CDR3 sequence (DNA): TGCGCCCGCAGCCCGGGGCGGGGGGGCCATTTTGAGCAGTTCTTC. Protein sequence: CARSPGRGGHFEQFF.

The table lists this clone with a count of one. The chain recombines TRBV15 with TRBJ1-1; D unresolved. Trimming cost V 0 bases and J 8 bases, with 10 bases left between them. Germline V gene sequence: CDR1 LNHNV, CDR2 YYDKDF (reference sequence). The CDR3 contains 13 residues. CDR3: CATSRDRTAEAFF. The CDR3 DNA is TGTGCCACCAGCAGAGATAGAACAGCCGAAGCTTTCTTT. The full variable domain, with the rest looked up from reference TRBV15 and TRBJ1-1, is DAMVIQNPRYQVTQFGKPVTLSCSQTLNHNVMYWYQQKSSQAPKLLFHYYDKDFNNEADTPDNFQSRRPNTSFCFLDIRSPGLGDTAMYLCATSRDRTAEAFFGQGTRLTVV.

This chain links TRBV5-1 with TRBJ1-5, with a possible D match to TRBD1 (5 bases). CDR3 length: 14 residues. The V gene's germline CDR1 is SGHRS and CDR2 YFSETQ. V shed 7 bases and J shed 5 bases, with 16 bases lying between them. The CDR3 DNA follows: TGCGCCAGCTCGCGCCAGGGTGGAGATCAGCCCCAGCATTTT. Translating gives CASSRQGGDQPQHF. Supplemented by reference TRBV5-1 and TRBJ1-5, the full variable domain reads KAGVTQTPRYLIKTRGQQVTLSCSPISGHRSVSWYQQTPGQGLQFLFEYFSETQRNKGNFPGRFSGRQFSNSRSEMNVSTLELGDSALYLCASSRQGGDQPQHFGDGTRLSIL.

The genes are TRBV7-9 and TRBJ2-1, with TRBD1 identical over 7 bases. Trimming cost V 0 bases and J 2 bases; bases outside gene matches: 1. The CDR3 loop spans 15 amino acids. CDR1 is SEHNR and CDR2 is FQNEAQ in the germline V gene (reference sequence). CDR3 loop: CASSLAGTAYNEQFF. CDR3 nucleotides: TGTGCCAGCAGCTTAGCGGGGACAGCCTACAATGAGCAGTTCTTC.

The V and J genes are TRBV27 and TRBJ1-6; TRBD1 is a possible D gene (6 bases). Germline assignment: CDR1 MNHEY and CDR2 SMNVEV (reference sequence). Trimming shortened V by 1 base and J by 8 bases, and 15 bases separated the two germline ends. This CDR3 has 16 residues. CDR3 loop: CASSLFYGGADSPLHF. The CDR3 DNA follows: TGTGCCAGCAGTTTATTCTACGGGGGCGCAGATTCACCCCTCCACTTT.

The table lists this clone with a few counts. J is TRBJ1-5 and V is TRBV20-1, with a weak D call TRBD1 (5 bases). V lost 3 bases and J lost 6, with 12 bases in between. CDR3 size: 13 residues. CDR1 DFQATT and CDR2 SNEGSKA come from the germline V gene (reference sequence). The CDR3 loop is CSASSGSIQPQHF. CDR3 in DNA: TGCAGTGCTAGTTCAGGGTCGATTCAGCCCCAGCATTTT.

The J gene is TRBJ2-2, the V gene TRBV4-1; D perhaps matches TRBD2 (5 bases). This CDR3 is 17 amino acids long. CDR1 MGHRA and CDR2 YSYEKL come from the germline V gene. V was clipped by 4 bases and J by 6 bases, with 21 bases between them. This CDR3 reads CASSPGPRSGSAGELFF. DNA for the CDR3: TGCGCCAGCAGCCCTGGTCCCAGGTCGGGGAGCGCCGGGGAGCTGTTTTTT.

The rearrangement links TRBV24-1 to TRBJ1-5; D possibly corresponds to TRBD1 (6 bases). Looked up from germline, CDR1 is KGHDR and CDR2 is SFDVKD. V was pared by 3 bases and J by 0 bases, with 20 bases between. The CDR3 length is 19 residues. The CDR3 spells CATSDPGGGPNYSNQPQHF. Written as DNA, the CDR3 is TGTGCCACCAGTGATCCGGGCGGGGGGCCAAACTATAGCAATCAGCCCCAGCATTTT.